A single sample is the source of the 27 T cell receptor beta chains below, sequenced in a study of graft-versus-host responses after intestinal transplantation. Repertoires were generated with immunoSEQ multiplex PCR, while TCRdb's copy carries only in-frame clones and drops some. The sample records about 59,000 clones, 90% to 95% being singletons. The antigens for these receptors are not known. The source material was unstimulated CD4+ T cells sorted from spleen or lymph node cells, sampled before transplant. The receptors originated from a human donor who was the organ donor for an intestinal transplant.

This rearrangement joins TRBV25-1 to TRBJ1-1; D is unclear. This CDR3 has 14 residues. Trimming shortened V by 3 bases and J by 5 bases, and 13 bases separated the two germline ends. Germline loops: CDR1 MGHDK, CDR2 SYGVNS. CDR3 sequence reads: CASSDVGHGTEAFF. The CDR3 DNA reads TGTGCCAGCAGTGACGTAGGTCACGGTACTGAAGCTTTCTTT.

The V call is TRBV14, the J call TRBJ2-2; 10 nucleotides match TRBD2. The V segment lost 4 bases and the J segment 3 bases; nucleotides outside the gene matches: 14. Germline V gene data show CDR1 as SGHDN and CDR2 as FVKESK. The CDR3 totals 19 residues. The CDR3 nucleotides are TGTGCCAGCAGCCTGCATCTAGCGGGGGAACAAATTTACACCGGGGAGCTGTTTTTT. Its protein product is CASSLHLAGEQIYTGELFF.

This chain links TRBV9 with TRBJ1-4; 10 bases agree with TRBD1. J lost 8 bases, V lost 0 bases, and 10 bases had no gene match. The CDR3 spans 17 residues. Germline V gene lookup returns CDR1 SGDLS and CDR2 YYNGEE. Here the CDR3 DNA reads TGTGCCAGCAGCGTAGCTGGGGGACAGACAGGGGGCGAAAAACTGTTTTTT. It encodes CASSVAGGQTGGEKLFF.

CDR3 sequence (DNA): TGTGCCAGCAGCTTTACAGGGTTTGGCTACACCTTC. Its translation is CASSFTGFGYTF. The V call is TRBV7-2, the J call TRBJ1-2, with a possible D match to TRBD1 (6 bases). V was clipped by 3 bases and J by 7 bases, with 9 bases between them. The CDR3 extends over 12 amino acids. The germline V gene has CDR1 SGHTA and CDR2 FQGNSA. The full variable domain, its missing parts supplied by reference TRBV7-2 and TRBJ1-2, is GAGVSQSPSNKVTEKGKDVELRCDPISGHTALYWYRQSLGQGLEFLIYFQGNSAPDKSGLPSDRFSAERTGGSVSTLTIQRTQQEDSAVYLCASSFTGFGYTFGSGTRLTVV.

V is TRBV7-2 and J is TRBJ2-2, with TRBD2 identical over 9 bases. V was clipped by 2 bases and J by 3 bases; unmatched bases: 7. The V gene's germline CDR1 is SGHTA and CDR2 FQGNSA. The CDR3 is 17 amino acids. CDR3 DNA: TGTGCCAGCAGCTTACAGAGCGGGGGGAGTTACACCGGGGAGCTGTTTTTT. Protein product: CASSLQSGGSYTGELFF.

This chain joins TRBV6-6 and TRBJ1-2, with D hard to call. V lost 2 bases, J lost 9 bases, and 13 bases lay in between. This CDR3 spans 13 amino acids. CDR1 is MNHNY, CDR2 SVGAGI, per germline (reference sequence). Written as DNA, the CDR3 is TGTGCCAGCAGTTACGATAGGGCGAGGAGCTACACCTTC. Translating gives CASSYDRARSYTF.

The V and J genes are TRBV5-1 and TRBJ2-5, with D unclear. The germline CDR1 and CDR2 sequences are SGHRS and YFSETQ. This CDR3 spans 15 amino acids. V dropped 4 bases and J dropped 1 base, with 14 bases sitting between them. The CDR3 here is CASSLSFGFQETQYF. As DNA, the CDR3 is TGCGCCAGCAGCCTGTCCTTCGGATTCCAAGAGACCCAGTACTTC.

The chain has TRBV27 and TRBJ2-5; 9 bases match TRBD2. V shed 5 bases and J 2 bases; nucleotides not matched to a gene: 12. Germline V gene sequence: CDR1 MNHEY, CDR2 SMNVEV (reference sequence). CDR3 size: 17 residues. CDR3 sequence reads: CASSPKGRGGQQETQYF. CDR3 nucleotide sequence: TGTGCCAGCAGTCCAAAGGGGCGGGGGGGCCAACAAGAGACCCAGTACTTC.

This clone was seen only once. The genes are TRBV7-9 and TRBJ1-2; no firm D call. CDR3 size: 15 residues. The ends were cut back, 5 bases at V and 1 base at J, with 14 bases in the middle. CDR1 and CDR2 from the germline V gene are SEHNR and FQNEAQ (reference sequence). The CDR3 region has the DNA TGTGCCAGCAGCCCTAAGGGTGAGGGTAACTATGGCTACACCTTC. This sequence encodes CASSPKGEGNYGYTF.

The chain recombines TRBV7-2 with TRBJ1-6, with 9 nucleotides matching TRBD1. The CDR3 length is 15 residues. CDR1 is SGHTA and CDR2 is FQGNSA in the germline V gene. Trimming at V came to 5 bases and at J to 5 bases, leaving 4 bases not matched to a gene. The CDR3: CASSPRDRDNSPLHF. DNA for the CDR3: TGTGCCAGCAGCCCCCGGGACAGGGATAATTCACCCCTCCACTTT.

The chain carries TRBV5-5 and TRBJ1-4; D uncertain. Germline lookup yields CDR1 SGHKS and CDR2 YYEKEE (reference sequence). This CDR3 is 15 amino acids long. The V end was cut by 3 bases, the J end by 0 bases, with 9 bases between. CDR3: CASSSKTATNEKLFF. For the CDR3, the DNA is TGTGCCAGCAGCTCCAAGACTGCAACTAATGAAAAACTGTTTTTT.

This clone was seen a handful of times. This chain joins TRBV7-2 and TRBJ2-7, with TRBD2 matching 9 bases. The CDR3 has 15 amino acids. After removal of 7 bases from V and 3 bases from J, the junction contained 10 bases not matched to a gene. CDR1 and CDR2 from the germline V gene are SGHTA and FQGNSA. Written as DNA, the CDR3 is TGTGCCAGCATCCGCGGCGCGGGGGGGCTCTACGAGCAGTACTTC. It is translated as CASIRGAGGLYEQYF.

In nucleotides, the CDR3 is TGTGCCAGCAGCGCCTTGAACACCGGGGAGCTGTTTTTT. It specifies CASSALNTGELFF. This rearrangement joins TRBV9 to TRBJ2-2, with D uncertain. V gave up 3 bases and J gave up 1 base, with 4 bases separating them. Germline lookup yields CDR1 SGDLS and CDR2 YYNGEE. There are 13 residues in the CDR3.

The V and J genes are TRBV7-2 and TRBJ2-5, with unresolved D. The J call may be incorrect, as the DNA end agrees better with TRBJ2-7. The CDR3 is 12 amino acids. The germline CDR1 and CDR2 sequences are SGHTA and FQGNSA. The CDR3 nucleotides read TGTGCCAGCAGCTCTCCGTCCTACGAGCAGTACTTC. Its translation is CASSSPSYEQYF.

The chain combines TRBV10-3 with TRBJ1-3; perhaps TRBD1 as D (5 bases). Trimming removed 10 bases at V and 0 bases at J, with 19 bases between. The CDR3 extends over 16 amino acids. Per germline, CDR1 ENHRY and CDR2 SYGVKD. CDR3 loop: CATRGKGVFSGNTIYF. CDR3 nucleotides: TGTGCCACCCGGGGGAAAGGGGTGTTCTCTGGAAACACCATATATTTT.

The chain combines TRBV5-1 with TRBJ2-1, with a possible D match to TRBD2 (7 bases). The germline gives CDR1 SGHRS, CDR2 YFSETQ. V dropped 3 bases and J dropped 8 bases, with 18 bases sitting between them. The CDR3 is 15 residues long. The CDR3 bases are TGCGCCAGCAGCTCCGGTAGGGGGGGGAGGGATGAGCAGTTCTTC. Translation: CASSSGRGGRDEQFF.

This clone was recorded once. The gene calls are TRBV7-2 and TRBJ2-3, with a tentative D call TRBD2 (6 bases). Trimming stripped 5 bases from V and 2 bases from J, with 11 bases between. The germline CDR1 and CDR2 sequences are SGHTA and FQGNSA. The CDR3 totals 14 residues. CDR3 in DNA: TGTGCCAGCAGCCGCGGGGTTTTCACAGATACGCAGTATTTT. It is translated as CASSRGVFTDTQYF.

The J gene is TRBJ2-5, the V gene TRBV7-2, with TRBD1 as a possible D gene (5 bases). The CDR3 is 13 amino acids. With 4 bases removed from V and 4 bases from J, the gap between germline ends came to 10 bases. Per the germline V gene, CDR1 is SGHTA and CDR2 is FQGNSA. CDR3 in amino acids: CASSSGWGETQYF. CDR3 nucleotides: TGTGCCAGCAGCTCAGGGTGGGGAGAGACCCAGTACTTC.

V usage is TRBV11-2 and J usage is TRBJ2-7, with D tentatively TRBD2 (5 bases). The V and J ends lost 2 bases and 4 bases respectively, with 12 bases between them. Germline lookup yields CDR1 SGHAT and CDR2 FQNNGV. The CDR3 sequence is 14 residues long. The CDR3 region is CASSLRGRGYEQYF. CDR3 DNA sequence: TGTGCCAGCAGCTTAAGAGGGCGAGGGTACGAGCAGTACTTC. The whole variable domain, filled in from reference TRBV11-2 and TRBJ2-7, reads EAGVAQSPRYKIIEKRQSVAFWCNPISGHATLYWYQQILGQGPKLLIQFQNNGVVDDSQLPKDRFSAERLKGVDSTLKIQPAKLEDSAVYLCASSLRGRGYEQYFGPGTRLTVT.

CDR3 DNA: TGTGCCAGCAGCCGGCGTACACGCGCCGCAGGAGGGACCCAGTACTTC. Translation gives CASSRRTRAAGGTQYF. This chain links TRBV7-2 with TRBJ2-5, with D possibly TRBD2 on 5 matching bases. The CDR3 totals 16 residues. Germline CDR1 and CDR2: SGHTA and FQGNSA. V dropped 5 bases and J dropped 7 bases, with 23 bases sitting between them.

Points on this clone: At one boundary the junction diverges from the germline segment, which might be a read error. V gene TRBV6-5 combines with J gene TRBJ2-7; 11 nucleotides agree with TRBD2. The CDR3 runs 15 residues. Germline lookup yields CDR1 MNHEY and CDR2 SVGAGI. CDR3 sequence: CASSYGSGGADLTNF. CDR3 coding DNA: TGTGCCAGCAGTTACGGTAGCGGGGGGGCCGATCTTACGAACTTC.

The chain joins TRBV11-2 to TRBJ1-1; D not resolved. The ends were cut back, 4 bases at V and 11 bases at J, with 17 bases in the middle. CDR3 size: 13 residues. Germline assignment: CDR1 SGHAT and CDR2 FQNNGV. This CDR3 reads CASSSLGGVEAFF. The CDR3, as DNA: TGTGCCAGCAGCTCCCTCGGCGGGGTAGAGGCTTTCTTT.

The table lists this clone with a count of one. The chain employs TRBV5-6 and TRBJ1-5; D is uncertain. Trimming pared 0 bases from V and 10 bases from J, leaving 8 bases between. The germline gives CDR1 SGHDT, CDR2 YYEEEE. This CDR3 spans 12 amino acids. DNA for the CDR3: TGTGCCAGCAGCTTGGGGTACGGCCCCCAGCATTTT. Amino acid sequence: CASSLGYGPQHF.

The CDR3 here is CASSPRVAGGFTDTQYF. In DNA, the CDR3 is TGTGCCAGCAGCCCCCGGGTAGCGGGGGGGTTTACAGATACGCAGTATTTT. This chain uses TRBV4-2 with TRBJ2-3, with TRBD2 identical over 11 bases. Germline V gene sequence: CDR1 LGHNA, CDR2 YNFKEQ. V dropped 4 bases and J dropped 3; count of bases not matched to a gene: 9. The CDR3 has 17 residues.

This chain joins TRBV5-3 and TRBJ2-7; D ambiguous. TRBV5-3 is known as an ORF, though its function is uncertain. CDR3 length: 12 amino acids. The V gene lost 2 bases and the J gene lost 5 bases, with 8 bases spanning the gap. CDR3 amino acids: CARSLAPHEQYF. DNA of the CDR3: TGTGCCAGAAGCTTAGCGCCCCACGAGCAGTACTTC.

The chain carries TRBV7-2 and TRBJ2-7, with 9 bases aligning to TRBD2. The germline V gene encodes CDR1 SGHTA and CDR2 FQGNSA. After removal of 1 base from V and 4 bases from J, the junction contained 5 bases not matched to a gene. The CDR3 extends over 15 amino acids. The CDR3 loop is CASSLVVAGEYEQYF. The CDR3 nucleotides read TGTGCCAGCAGCTTAGTGGTAGCGGGGGAGTACGAGCAGTACTTC.

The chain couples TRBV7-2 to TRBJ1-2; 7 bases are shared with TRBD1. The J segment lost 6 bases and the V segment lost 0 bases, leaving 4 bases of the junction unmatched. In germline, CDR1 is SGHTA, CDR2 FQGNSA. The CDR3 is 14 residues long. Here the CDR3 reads CASSLAGGLNGYTF. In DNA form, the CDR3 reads TGTGCCAGCAGCTTAGCAGGGGGCTTGAATGGCTACACCTTC.